The sequence of this T cell receptor beta chain was determined in a study of blood T cell repertoires in COVID-19. In the study overall: Collection of acute and convalescent COVID-19 samples took place in the United States, Italy and Spain. The analysed material was cDNA or gDNA that came from T cells, B-cell-depleted T cells, or PBMCs.

The CDR3 has 11 amino acids. In germline, CDR1 is DFQATT, CDR2 SNEGSKA (reference sequence). With 7 bases removed from V and 6 bases from J, the gap between germline ends came to 12 bases. As originally analysed: Amplification of reference gene primers was used by the study to estimate nucleated cell counts. Libraries were prepared by immunoSEQ multiplex PCR; TCRdb keeps only in-frame clonotypes and omits some of them. The V and J calls and clone size come from that table; D and trimming were worked out from the DNA. The sample contains about 46,000 clones, around 83% of which appear only once. Sample: peripheral blood. This TCR was recovered from a man aged 55 to 70 with acute or convalescent COVID-19. The chain recombines TRBV20-1 with TRBJ1-2; D remains ambiguous. The CDR3 sequence is CSGDEGNGYTF. The CDR3 nucleotides are TGCAGTGGAGATGAGGGAAATGGCTACACCTTC.